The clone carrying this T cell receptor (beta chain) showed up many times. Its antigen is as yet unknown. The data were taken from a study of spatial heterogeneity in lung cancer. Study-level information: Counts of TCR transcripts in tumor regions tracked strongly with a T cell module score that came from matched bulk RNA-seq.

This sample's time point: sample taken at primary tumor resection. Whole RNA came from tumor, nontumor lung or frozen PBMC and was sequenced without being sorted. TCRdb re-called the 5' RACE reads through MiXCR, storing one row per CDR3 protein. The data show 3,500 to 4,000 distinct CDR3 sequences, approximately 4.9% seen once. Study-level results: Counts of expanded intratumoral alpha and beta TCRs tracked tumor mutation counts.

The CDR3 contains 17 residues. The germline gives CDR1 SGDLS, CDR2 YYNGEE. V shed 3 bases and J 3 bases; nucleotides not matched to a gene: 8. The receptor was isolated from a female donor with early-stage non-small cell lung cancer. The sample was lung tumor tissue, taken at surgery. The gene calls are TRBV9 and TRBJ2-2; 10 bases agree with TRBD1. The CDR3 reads CASSAGAGTGDTGELFF. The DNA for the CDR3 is TGTGCCAGCAGCGCCGGAGCCGGGACAGGGGACACCGGGGAGCTGTTTTTT.